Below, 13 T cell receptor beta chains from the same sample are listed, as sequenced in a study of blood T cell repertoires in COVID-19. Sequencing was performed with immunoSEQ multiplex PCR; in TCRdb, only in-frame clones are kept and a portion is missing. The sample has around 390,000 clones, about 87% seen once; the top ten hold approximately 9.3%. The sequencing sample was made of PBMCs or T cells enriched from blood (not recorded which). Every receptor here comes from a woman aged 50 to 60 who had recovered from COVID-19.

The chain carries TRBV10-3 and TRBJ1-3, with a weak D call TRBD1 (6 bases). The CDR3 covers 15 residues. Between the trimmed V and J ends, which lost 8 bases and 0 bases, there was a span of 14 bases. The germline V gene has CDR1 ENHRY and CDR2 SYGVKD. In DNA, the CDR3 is TGTGCCATCGGGGACAAGGCGTACTCTGGAAACACCATATATTTT. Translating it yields CAIGDKAYSGNTIYF.

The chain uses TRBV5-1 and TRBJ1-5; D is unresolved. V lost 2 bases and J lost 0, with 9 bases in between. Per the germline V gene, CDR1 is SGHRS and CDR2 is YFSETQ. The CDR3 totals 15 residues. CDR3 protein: CASSLGGISNQPQHF. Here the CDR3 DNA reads TGCGCCAGCAGCTTAGGAGGGATTAGCAATCAGCCCCAGCATTTT. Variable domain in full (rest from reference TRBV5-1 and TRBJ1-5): KAGVTQTPRYLIKTRGQQVTLSCSPISGHRSVSWYQQTPGQGLQFLFEYFSETQRNKGNFPGRFSGRQFSNSRSEMNVSTLELGDSALYLCASSLGGISNQPQHFGDGTRLSIL.

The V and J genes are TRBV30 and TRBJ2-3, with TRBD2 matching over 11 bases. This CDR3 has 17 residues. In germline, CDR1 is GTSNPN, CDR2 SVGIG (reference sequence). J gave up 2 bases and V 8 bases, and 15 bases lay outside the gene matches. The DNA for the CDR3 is TGTGCCCTAGAAGGGCTAGCGGGGGGCAAATTCACAGATACGCAGTATTTT. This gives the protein CALEGLAGGKFTDTQYF.

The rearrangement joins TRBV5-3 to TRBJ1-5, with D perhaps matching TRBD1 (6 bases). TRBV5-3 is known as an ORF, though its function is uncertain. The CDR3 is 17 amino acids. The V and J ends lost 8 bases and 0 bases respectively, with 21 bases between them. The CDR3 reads CARGDGTTTYSNQPQHF. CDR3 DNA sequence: TGTGCCAGGGGCGACGGGACAACGACTTATAGCAATCAGCCCCAGCATTTT.

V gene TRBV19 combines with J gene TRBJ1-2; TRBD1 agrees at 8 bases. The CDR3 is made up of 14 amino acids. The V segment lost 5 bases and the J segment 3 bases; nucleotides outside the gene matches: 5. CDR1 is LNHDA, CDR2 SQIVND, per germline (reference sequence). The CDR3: CASSQGAGYYGYTF. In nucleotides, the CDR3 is TGTGCCAGTAGTCAGGGGGCGGGATACTATGGCTACACCTTC.

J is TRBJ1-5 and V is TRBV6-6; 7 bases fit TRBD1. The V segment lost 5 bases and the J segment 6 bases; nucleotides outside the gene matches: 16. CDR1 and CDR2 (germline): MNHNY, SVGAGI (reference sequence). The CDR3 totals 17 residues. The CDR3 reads CASSPLSGQVGGQPQHF. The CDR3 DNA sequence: TGTGCCAGCAGTCCCCTCTCTGGACAGGTGGGAGGTCAGCCCCAGCATTTT.

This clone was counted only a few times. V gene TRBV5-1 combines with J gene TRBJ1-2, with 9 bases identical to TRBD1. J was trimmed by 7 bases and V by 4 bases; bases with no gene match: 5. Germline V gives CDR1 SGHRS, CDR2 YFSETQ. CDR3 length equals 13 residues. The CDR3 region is CASSATGGGGYTF. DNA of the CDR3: TGCGCCAGCAGCGCCACAGGGGGCGGTGGCTACACCTTC.

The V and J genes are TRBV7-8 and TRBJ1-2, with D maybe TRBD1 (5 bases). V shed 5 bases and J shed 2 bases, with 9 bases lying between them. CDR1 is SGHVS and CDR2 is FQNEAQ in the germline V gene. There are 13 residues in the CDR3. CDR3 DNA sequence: TGTGCCAGCAGCAGGGGAGGAAACTATGGCTACACCTTC. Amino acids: CASSRGGNYGYTF.

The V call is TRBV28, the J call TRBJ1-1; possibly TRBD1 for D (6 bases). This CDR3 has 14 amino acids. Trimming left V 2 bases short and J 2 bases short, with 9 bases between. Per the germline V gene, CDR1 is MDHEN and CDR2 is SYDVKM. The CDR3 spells CASSLGQTNTEAFF. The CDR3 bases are TGTGCCAGCAGTTTAGGACAGACTAACACTGAAGCTTTCTTT.

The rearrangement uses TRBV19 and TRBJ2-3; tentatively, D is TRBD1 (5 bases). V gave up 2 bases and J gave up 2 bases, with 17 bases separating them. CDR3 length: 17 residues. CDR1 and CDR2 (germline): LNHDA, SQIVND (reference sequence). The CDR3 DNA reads TGTGCCAGTAGTATACGAGACAGCTTCCAACTCACAGATACGCAGTATTTT. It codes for CASSIRDSFQLTDTQYF.

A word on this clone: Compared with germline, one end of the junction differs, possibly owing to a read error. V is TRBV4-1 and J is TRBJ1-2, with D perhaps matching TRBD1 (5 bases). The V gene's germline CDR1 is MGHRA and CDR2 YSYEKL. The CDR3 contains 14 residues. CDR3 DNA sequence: TGCGCCAGCAGCCGCGAGGCAGGGAACTACGGCTACACCTTC. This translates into CASSREAGNYGYTF.

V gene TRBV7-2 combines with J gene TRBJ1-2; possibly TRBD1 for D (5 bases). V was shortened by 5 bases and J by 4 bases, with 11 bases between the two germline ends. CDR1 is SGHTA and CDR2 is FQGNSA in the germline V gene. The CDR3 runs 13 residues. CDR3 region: CASSPRDSYGYTF. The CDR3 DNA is TGTGCCAGCAGCCCACGGGACTCCTATGGCTACACCTTC.

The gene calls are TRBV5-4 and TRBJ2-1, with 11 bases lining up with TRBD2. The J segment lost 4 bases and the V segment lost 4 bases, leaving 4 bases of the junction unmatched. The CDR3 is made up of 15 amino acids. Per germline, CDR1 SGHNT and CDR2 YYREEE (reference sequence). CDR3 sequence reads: CASSLTSGVYNEQFF. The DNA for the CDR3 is TGTGCCAGCAGCCTGACTAGCGGGGTATACAATGAGCAGTTCTTC.